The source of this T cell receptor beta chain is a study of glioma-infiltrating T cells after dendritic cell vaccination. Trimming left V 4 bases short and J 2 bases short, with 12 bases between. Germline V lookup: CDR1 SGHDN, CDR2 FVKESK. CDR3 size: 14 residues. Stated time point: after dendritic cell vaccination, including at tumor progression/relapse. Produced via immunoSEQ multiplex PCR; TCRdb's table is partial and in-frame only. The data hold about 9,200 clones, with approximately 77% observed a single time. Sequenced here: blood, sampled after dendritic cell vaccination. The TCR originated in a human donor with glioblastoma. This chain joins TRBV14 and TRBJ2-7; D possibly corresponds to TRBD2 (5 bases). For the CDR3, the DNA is TGTGCCAGCAGCCTGGCGGGTCCCCCCTACGAGCAGTACTTC. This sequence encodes CASSLAGPPYEQYF.